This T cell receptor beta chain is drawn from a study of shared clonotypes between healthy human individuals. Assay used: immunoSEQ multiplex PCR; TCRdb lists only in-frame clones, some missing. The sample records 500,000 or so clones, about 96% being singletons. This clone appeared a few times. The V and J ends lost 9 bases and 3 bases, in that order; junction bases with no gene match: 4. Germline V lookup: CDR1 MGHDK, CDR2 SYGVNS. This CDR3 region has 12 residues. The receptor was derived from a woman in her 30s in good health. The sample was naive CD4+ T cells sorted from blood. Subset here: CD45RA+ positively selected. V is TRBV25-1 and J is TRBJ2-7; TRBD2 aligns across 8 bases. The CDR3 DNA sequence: TGTGCCAGTGGGACTAGGGGCTACGAGCAGTACTTC. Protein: CASGTRGYEQYF.